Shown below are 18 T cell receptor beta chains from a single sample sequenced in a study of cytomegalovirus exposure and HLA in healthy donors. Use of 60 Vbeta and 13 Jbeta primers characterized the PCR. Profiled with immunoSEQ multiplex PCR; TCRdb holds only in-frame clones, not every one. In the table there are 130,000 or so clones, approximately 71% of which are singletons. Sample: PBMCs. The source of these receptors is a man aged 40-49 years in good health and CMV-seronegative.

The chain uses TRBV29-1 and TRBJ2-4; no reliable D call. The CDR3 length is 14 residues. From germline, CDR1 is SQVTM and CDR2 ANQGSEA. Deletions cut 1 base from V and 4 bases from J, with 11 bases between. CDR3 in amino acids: CSVEVPLLKNIQYF. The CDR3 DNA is TGCAGCGTTGAAGTTCCTCTCCTAAAAAACATTCAGTACTTC.

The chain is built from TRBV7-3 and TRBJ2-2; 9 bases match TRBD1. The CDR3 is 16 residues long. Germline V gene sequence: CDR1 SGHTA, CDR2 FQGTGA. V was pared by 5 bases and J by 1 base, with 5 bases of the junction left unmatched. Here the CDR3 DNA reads TGTGCCAGCAGCCCCCCGACAGGGGGGAACACCGGGGAGCTGTTTTTT. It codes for CASSPPTGGNTGELFF.

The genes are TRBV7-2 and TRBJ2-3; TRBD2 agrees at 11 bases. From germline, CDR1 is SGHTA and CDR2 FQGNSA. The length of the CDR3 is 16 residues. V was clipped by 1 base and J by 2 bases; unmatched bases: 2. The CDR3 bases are TGTGCCAGCAGCTTAGTTAGCGGGGGGGTCACAGATACGCAGTATTTT. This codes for CASSLVSGGVTDTQYF.

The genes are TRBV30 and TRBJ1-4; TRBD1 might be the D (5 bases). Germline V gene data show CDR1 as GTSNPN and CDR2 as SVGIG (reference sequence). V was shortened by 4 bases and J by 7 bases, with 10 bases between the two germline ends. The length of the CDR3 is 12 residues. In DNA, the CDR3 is TGTGCCTGGATGCAAGGGGTTGAAAAACTGTTTTTT. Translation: CAWMQGVEKLFF.

The CDR3 is CASNTGTSDYNEQFF. Here the CDR3 DNA reads TGTGCCAGCAATACCGGGACTAGCGACTACAATGAGCAGTTCTTC. The chain carries TRBV5-4 and TRBJ2-1; TRBD2 matches 10 bases. Germline assignment: CDR1 SGHNT and CDR2 YYREEE (reference sequence). The CDR3 has 15 amino acids. The V and J ends lost 6 bases and 3 bases, in that order; junction bases with no gene match: 6.

The CDR3 is CASISLSGANVLTF. CDR3 DNA: TGTGCCAGTATCTCCCTCTCTGGGGCCAACGTCCTGACTTTC. V is TRBV19 and J is TRBJ2-6, with D unclear. Trimming removed 7 bases at V and 0 bases at J, with 7 bases between. Germline V CDR1 and CDR2: LNHDA, SQIVND (reference sequence). The CDR3 length is 14 residues.

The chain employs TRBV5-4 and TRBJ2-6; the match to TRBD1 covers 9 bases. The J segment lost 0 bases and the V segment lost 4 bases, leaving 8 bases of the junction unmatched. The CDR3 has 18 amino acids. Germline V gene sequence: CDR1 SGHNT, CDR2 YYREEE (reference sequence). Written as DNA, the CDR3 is TGTGCCAGCAGCGCCGGGGACAGGGTTAACTCTGGGGCCAACGTCCTGACTTTC. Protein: CASSAGDRVNSGANVLTF.

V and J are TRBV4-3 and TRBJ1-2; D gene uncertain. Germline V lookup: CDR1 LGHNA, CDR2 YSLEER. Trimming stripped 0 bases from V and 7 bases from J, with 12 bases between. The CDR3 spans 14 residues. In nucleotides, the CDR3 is TGCGCCAGCAGCCAAGATTTAACTACCCGTGGCTACACCTTC. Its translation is CASSQDLTTRGYTF.

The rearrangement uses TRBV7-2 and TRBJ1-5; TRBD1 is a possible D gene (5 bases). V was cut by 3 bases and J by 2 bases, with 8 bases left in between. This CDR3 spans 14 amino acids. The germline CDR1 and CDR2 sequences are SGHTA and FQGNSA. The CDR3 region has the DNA TGTGCCAGCAGCTTGGGGGGGGGCAATCAGCCCCAGCATTTT. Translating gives CASSLGGGNQPQHF.

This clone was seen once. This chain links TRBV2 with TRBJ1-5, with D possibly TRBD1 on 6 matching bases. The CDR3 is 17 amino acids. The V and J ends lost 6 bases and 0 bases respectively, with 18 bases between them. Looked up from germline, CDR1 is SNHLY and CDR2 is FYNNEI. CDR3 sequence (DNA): TGTGCCAGCAGCGGGGGGACACTTTCTTATAGCAATCAGCCCCAGCATTTT. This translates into CASSGGTLSYSNQPQHF. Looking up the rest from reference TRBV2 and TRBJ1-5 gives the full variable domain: EPEVTQTPSHQVTQMGQEVILRCVPISNHLYFYWYRQILGQKVEFLVSFYNNEISEKSEIFDDQFSVERPDGSNFTLKIRSTKLEDSAMYFCASSGGTLSYSNQPQHFGDGTRLSIL.

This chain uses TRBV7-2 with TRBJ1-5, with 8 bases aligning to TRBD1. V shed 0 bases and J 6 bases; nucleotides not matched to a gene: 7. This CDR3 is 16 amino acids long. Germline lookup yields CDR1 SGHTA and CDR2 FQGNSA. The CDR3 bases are TGTGCCAGCAGCTTAGCGCGCAGGGGGCAGGGTCAGCCCCAGCATTTT. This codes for CASSLARRGQGQPQHF.

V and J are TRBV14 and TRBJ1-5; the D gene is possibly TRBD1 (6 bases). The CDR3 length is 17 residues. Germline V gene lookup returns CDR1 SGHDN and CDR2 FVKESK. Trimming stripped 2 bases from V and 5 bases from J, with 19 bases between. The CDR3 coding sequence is TGTGCCAGCAGCCAAAGTCTAAGGCAGGGGCACTATCAGCCCCAGCATTTT. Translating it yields CASSQSLRQGHYQPQHF.

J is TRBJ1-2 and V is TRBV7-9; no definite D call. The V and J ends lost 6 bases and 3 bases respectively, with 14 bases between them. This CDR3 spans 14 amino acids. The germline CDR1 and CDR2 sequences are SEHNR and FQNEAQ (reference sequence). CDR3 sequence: CASSSFERDYGYTF. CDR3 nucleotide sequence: TGTGCCAGCAGTTCCTTTGAGAGGGACTATGGCTACACCTTC.

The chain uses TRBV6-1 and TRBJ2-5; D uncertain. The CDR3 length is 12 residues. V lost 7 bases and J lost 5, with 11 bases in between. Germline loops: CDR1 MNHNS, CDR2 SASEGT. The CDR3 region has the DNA TGTGCCAGCACCGGGTCCCAGGAGACCCAGTACTTC. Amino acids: CASTGSQETQYF.

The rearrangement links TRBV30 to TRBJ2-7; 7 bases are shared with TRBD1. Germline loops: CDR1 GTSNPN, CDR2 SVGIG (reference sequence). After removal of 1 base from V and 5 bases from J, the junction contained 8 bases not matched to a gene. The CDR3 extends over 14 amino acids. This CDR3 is CAWSEGRQGDEQYF. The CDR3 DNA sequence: TGTGCCTGGAGTGAAGGACGACAGGGTGACGAGCAGTACTTC.

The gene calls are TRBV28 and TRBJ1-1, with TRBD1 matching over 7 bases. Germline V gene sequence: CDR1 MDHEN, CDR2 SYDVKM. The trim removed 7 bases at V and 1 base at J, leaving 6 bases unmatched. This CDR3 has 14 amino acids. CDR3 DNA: TGTGCCAGCATCATACAGGGGTCGAACACTGAAGCTTTCTTT. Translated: CASIIQGSNTEAFF.

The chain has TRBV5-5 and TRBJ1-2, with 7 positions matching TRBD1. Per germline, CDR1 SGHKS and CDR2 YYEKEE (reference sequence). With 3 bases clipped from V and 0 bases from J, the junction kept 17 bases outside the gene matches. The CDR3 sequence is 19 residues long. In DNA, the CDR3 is TGTGCCAGCAGCTCGGGGTCCGGGACAGCCCTAAAACCTAACTATGGCTACACCTTC. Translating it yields CASSSGSGTALKPNYGYTF.

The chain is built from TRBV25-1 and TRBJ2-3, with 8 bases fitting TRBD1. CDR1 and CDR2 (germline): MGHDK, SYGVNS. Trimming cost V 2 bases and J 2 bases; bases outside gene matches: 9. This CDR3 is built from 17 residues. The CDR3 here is CASSEKTDRAITDTQYF. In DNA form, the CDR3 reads TGTGCCAGCAGTGAAAAGACGGACAGGGCAATCACAGATACGCAGTATTTT.